This T cell receptor beta chain stems from a study of read filtering for tumor transcriptome and immune sequencing. Study as a whole: Mean patient age was 65.9 years, range roughly 40 to 85; over 16 male, more than 11 female. Revised staging placed eight or nine patients in R-ISS I, 15 to 20 in II, 7 in III.

Whole-study findings and limits: IR-seq and RNA-seq agreed better without single-read clonotypes.

This clonotype was picked up many times. Its antigen is currently unknown. From about 400 ng of RNA, a library with molecular barcoded alpha/delta and beta/gamma adaptors was made. Each CDR3 protein is one row after TCRdb ran MiXCR on the reads. The sample holds some 22,000 distinct CDR3 sequences, 20% to 25% seen once. This TCR was sampled from a donor aged 40 or over with multiple myeloma. Sequenced: a population of CD138-negative cells sorted from bone marrow.

The CDR3 DNA sequence: TGTGCCAGCAGCCAAGATAGTGGGGGCTCCTACAATGAGCAGTTCTTC. Its protein product is CASSQDSGGSYNEQFF. V gene TRBV3-1 combines with J gene TRBJ2-1, with D perhaps given as TRBD1 or TRBD2 (5 bases each). CDR1 and CDR2 from the germline V gene are LGHDT and YNNKEL (reference sequence). CDR3 length equals 16 residues. Deletions cut 0 bases from V and 0 bases from J, with 9 bases between.